The T cell receptor (beta chain) described here comes from a study of cytomegalovirus exposure and HLA in healthy donors. The CDR3 is made up of 16 amino acids. The germline V gene has CDR1 SGHRS and CDR2 YFSETQ. PCR used 60 Vbeta primers and 13 Jbeta primers. Repertoires were generated with immunoSEQ multiplex PCR, while TCRdb's copy carries only in-frame clones and drops some. Here the sample spans under 200,000 clones, roughly three quarters being singletons. The study, taken as a whole, reports: Sequencing depth roughly uniform across donors was assumed in presence/absence analyses. Data from an earlier analysis indicated that most TCR beta V segments were productive either about 87% or about 30% of the time.

Comments on this clone: Antigen unknown.

J is TRBJ2-5 and V is TRBV5-1, with 9 bases that match TRBD1. The last part of the DNA fits TRBJ2-7 better; the J call may be wrong. The receptor was isolated from a male donor in good health and CMV-seropositive. The sample comprised PBMCs. CDR3: CASSLGPTGGSYEQYF. The CDR3 DNA sequence: TGCGCCAGCAGCCTGGGGCCGACAGGGGGCTCCTACGAGCAGTACTTC.